This T cell receptor (beta chain) was recorded in a study of blood T cell repertoires in COVID-19. Turning to the study itself: Sources were T cells, B-cell-depleted T cells, or PBMCs; the material itself was cDNA or gDNA.

Using immunoSEQ multiplex PCR, the repertoire was profiled, and TCRdb retains in-frame clones only, with some absent. The table lists some 280,000 clones, about nine tenths of them singletons, with around 2.9% in the top ten. Germline CDR1 KGHSH, CDR2 LQKENI. The V segment lost 6 bases and the J segment 5 bases; nucleotides outside the gene matches: 9. The CDR3 covers 17 residues. The chain is built from TRBV18 and TRBJ2-3; TRBD2 agrees at 15 bases. The receptor was derived from a woman aged 25-40 years with active or convalescent COVID-19. The specimen was peripheral blood. CDR3 region: CASSKRRTSGGEDTQYF. The DNA of the CDR3 is TGTGCCAGCTCGAAACGACGGACTAGCGGGGGGGAAGATACGCAGTATTTT.